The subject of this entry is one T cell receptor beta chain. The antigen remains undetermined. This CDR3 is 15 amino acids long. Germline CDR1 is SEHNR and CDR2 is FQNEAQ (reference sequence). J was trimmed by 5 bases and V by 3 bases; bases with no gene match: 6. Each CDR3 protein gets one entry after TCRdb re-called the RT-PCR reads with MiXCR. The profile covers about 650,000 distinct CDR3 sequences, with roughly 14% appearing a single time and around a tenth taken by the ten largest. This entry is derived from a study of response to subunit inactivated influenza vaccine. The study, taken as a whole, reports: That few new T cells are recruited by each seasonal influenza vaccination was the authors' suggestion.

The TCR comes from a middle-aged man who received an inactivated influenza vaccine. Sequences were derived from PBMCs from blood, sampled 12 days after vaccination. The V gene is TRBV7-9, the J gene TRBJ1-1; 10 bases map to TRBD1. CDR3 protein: CASSLGTGVQTEAFF. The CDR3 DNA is TGTGCCAGCAGCTTGGGGACAGGGGTTCAGACTGAAGCTTTCTTT.